The 5 T cell receptor beta chains below were found in one sample sequenced in a study of beta chain features in type 1 diabetes. The entirety of the isolated RNA underwent reverse transcription, so expressed TCRB transcripts were sequenced. This table comes from immunoSEQ multiplex PCR, and its TCRdb copy is limited to in-frame clones, with some not included. The sample has around 340,000 clones; 7.5% to 9% are singletons. Sequenced input: central memory CD4+ T cells from blood. These receptors were taken from a woman aged 18-29 years in good health.

The genes are TRBV27 and TRBJ1-4, with D maybe TRBD1 (6 bases). The CDR3 runs to 18 residues. Trimming removed 5 bases from V and 7 bases from J, with 26 bases in between. Germline V lookup: CDR1 MNHEY, CDR2 SMNVEV (reference sequence). The CDR3 sequence: CASSTYPLNRAVSEKLFF. The CDR3 DNA reads as TGTGCCAGCAGTACCTACCCCCTGAACAGGGCAGTTAGTGAAAAACTGTTTTTT.

This chain links TRBV6-5 with TRBJ2-7; D uncertain. Trimming stripped 5 bases from V and 6 bases from J, with 14 bases between. Germline V lookup: CDR1 MNHEY, CDR2 SVGAGI. The CDR3 has 13 residues. The CDR3 bases are TGTGCCAGCAGTGAAGTAATAGGCGCCGAGCAGTACTTC. It yields the protein CASSEVIGAEQYF.

V and J are TRBV4-1 and TRBJ2-7; 8 bases are shared with TRBD1. The J segment lost 2 bases and the V segment lost 4 bases, leaving 7 bases of the junction unmatched. This CDR3 contains 15 residues. Germline CDR1 MGHRA, CDR2 YSYEKL. CDR3 nucleotide sequence: TGCGCCAGCAGCCGAGAGGGACAGGCGACCTACGAGCAGTACTTC. This encodes CASSREGQATYEQYF.

The chain employs TRBV5-4 and TRBJ2-7; 10 bases map to TRBD1. The CDR3 covers 15 residues. From germline, CDR1 is SGHNT and CDR2 YYREEE (reference sequence). Trimming at V came to 4 bases and at J to 6 bases, leaving 10 bases not matched to a gene. The DNA for the CDR3 is TGTGCCAGCAGCGGCCAAATGGGACAGGGGCTCGAGCAGTACTTC. Its protein is CASSGQMGQGLEQYF.

The J gene is TRBJ2-1, the V gene TRBV18; D is tentatively TRBD1 or TRBD2 (5 bases each). From germline, CDR1 is KGHSH and CDR2 LQKENI. The CDR3 loop spans 15 amino acids. Trimming took 1 base from V and 5 from J, leaving 12 bases between them. Here the CDR3 DNA reads TGTGCCAGCTCACCACGTGAGGGGCAGGACAATGAGCAGTTCTTC. This codes for CASSPREGQDNEQFF.